What follows is one T cell receptor beta chain and its context. This specimen belongs to a study of blood T cells in healthy people across ages. The germline CDR1 and CDR2 sequences are SGHTA and FQGNSA. The V gene lost 3 bases and the J gene lost 4 bases, with 11 bases spanning the gap. The CDR3 runs 14 residues. Then a second PCR, running about 6 to 12 cycles, was carried out with a sample-barcoded 5' primer and a J-beta primer mix. TCRdb reprocessed the 5' RACE reads via MiXCR and lists one record per CDR3 protein. The sample has 750,000 to 950,000 distinct CDR3 sequences, approximately 24% seen once. These same records also appear under a second study, on T cells of mothers and their children.

This TCR came from a boy aged 5-17 years in good health. Material for sequencing was blood. This chain connects TRBV7-2 to TRBJ2-3; weak D call: TRBD1 (5 bases). The CDR3 DNA reads TGTGCCAGCAGCTTCGGCAGGGCCCCAGATACGCAGTATTTT. It encodes CASSFGRAPDTQYF. Using reference TRBV7-2 and TRBJ2-3 for the parts outside the CDR3, the full variable domain is GAGVSQSPSNKVTEKGKDVELRCDPISGHTALYWYRQSLGQGLEFLIYFQGNSAPDKSGLPSDRFSAERTGGSVSTLTIQRTQQEDSAVYLCASSFGRAPDTQYFGPGTRLTVL.